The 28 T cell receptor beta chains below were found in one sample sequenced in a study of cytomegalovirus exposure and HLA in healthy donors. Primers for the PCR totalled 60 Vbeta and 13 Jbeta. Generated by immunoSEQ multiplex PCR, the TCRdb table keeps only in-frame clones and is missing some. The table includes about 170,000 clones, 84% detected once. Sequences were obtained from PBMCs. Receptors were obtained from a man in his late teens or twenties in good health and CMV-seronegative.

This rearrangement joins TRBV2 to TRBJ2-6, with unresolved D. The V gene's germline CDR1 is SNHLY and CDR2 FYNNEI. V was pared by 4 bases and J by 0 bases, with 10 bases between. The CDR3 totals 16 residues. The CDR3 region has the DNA TGTGCCAGCAGTGCCCAGTACCGCTCTGGGGCCAACGTCCTGACTTTC. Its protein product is CASSAQYRSGANVLTF.

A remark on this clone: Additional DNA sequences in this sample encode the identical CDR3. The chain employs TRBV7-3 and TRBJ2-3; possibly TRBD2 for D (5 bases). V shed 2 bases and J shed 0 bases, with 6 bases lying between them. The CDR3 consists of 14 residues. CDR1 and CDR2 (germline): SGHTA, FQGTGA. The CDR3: CASSLSGSTDTQYF. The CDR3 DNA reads TGTGCCAGCAGCTTATCGGGAAGCACAGATACGCAGTATTTT. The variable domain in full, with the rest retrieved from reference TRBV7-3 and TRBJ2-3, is GAGVSQTPSNKVTEKGKYVELRCDPISGHTALYWYRQSLGQGPEFLIYFQGTGAADDSGLPNDRFFAVRPEGSVSTLKIQRTERGDSAVYLCASSLSGSTDTQYFGPGTRLTVL.

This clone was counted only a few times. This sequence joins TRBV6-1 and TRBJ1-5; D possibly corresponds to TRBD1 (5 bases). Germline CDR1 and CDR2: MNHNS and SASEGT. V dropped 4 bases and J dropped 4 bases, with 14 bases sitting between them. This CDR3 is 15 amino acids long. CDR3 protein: CASSGEGLRNQPQHF. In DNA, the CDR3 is TGTGCCAGCAGTGGGGAGGGACTGAGAAATCAGCCCCAGCATTTT.

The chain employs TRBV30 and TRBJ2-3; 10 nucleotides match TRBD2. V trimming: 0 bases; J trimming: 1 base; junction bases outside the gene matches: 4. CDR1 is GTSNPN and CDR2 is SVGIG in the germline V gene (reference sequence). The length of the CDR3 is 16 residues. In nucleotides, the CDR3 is TGTGCCTGGAGTGTCCGGACTAGCGGAGGCACAGATACGCAGTATTTT. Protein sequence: CAWSVRTSGGTDTQYF.

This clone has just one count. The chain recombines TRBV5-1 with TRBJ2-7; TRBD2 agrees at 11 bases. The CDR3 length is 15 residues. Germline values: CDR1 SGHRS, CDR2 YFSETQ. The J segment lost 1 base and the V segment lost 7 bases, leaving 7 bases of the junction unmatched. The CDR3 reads CASGPLAGGSYEQYF. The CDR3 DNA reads TGCGCCAGCGGACCCCTAGCGGGGGGATCCTACGAGCAGTACTTC.

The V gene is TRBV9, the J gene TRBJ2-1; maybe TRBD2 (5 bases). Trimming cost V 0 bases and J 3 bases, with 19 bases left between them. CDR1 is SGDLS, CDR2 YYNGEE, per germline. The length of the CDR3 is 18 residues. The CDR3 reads CASSVGGSSIRGYNEQFF. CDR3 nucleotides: TGTGCCAGCAGCGTAGGCGGTAGTAGTATACGGGGCTACAATGAGCAGTTCTTC.

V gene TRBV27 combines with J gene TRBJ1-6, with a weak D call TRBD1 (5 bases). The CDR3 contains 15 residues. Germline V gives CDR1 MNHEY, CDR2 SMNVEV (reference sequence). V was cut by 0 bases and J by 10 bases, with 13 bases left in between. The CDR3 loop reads CASSLSVQGGSPLHF. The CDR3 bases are TGTGCCAGCAGTTTATCGGTCCAGGGAGGGTCACCCCTCCACTTT.

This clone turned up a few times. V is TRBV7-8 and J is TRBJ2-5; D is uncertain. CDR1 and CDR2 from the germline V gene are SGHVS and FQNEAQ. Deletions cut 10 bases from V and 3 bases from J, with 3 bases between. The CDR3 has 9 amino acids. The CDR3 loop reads CATEETQYF. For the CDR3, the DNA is TGTGCCACCGAAGAGACCCAGTACTTC.

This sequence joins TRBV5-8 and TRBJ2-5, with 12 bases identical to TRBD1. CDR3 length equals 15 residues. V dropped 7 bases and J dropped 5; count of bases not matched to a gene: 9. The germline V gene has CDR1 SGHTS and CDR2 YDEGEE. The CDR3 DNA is TGTGCCAGCGCCCGGGGGACAGGGGGCGAGGAGACCCAGTACTTC. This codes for CASARGTGGEETQYF. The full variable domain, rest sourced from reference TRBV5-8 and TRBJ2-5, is EAGVTQSPTHLIKTRGQQATLRCSPISGHTSVYWYQQALGLGLQFLLWYDEGEERNRGNFPPRFSGRQFPNYSSELNVNALELEDSALYLCASARGTGGEETQYFGPGTRLLVL.

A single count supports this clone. CDR3 sequence (DNA): TGTGCCAGCAGTTTTCTTGGCGTGGGGAGGGTGAATTCACCCCTCCACTTT. Residues: CASSFLGVGRVNSPLHF. The genes are TRBV27 and TRBJ1-6; no firm D call. The length of the CDR3 is 17 residues. With 3 bases removed from V and 7 bases from J, the gap between germline ends came to 19 bases. Per germline, CDR1 MNHEY and CDR2 SMNVEV (reference sequence).

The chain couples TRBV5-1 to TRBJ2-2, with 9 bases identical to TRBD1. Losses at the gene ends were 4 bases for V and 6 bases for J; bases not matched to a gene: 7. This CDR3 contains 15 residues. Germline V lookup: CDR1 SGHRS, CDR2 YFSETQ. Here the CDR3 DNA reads TGCGCCAGCAGCCCCCTAGGGACAGGGTCCGGGGAGCTGTTTTTT. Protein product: CASSPLGTGSGELFF.

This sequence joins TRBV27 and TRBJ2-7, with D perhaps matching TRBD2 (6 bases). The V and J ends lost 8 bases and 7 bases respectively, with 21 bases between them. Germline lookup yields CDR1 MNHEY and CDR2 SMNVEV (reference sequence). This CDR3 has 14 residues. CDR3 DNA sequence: TGTGCCAGCTCACTCGATTGGAGGGCTGGTGAGCAGTACTTC. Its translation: CASSLDWRAGEQYF.

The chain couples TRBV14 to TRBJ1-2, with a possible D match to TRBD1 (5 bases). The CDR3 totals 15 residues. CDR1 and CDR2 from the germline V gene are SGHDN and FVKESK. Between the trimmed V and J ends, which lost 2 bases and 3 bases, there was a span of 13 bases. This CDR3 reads CASSQYHRSDYGYTF. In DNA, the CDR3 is TGTGCCAGCAGCCAATATCACAGGTCAGACTATGGCTACACCTTC.

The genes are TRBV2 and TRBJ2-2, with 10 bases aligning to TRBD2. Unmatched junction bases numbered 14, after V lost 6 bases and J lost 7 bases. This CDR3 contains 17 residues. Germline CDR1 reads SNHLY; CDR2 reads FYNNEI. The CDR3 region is CASRNSLAGGGGGELFF. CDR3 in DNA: TGTGCCAGCAGAAATAGCTTAGCGGGAGGTGGCGGCGGGGAGCTGTTTTTT.

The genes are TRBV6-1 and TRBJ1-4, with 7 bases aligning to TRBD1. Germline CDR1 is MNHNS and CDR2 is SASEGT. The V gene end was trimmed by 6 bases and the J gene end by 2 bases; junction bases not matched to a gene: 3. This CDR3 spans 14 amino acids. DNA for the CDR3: TGTGCCAGCAGCGTACAGGGGACTAATGAAAAACTGTTTTTT. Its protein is CASSVQGTNEKLFF.

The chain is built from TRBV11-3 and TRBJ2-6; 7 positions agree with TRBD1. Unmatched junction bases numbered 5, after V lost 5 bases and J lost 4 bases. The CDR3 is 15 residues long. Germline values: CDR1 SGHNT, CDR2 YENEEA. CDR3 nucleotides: TGTGCCAGCAGCATACAGGGGCCCGGGGCCAACGTCCTGACTTTC. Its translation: CASSIQGPGANVLTF. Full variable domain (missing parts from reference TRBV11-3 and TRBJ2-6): EAGVVQSPRYKIIEKKQPVAFWCNPISGHNTLYWYLQNLGQGPELLIRYENEEAVDDSQLPKDRFSAERLKGVDSTLKIQPAELGDSAVYLCASSIQGPGANVLTFGAGSRLTVL.

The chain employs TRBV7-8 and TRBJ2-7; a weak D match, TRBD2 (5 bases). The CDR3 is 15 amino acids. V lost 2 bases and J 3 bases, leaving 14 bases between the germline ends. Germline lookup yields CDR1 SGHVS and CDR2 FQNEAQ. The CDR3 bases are TGTGCCAGCAGCTTACCGAGGGCGAGACTCTACGAGCAGTACTTC. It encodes CASSLPRARLYEQYF.

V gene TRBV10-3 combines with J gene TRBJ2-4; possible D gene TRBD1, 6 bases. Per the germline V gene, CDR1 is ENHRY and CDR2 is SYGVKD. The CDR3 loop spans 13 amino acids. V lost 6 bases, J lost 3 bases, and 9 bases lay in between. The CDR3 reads CAISLDSKNIQYF. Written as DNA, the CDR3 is TGTGCCATCAGCTTGGACAGCAAAAACATTCAGTACTTC.

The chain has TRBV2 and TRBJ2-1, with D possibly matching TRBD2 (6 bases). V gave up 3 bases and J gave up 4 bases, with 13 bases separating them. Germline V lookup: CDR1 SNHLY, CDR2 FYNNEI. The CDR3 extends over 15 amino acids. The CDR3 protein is CASSETGVGYNEQFF. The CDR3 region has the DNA TGTGCCAGCAGTGAGACGGGAGTCGGATACAATGAGCAGTTCTTC.

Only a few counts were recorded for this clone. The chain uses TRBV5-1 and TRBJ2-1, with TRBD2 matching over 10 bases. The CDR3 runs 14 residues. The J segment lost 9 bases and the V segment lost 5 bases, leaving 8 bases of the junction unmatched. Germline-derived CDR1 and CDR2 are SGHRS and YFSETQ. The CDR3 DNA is TGCGCCAGCAGGGATCGGCTAGCGGGGGTTGAGCAGTTCTTC. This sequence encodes CASRDRLAGVEQFF.

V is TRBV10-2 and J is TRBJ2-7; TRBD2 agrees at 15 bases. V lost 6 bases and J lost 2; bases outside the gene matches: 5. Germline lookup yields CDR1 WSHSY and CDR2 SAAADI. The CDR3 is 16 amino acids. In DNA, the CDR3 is TGCGCCAGCAGCGGGACTAGCGGGGGGTATCCCTACGAGCAGTACTTC. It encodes CASSGTSGGYPYEQYF.

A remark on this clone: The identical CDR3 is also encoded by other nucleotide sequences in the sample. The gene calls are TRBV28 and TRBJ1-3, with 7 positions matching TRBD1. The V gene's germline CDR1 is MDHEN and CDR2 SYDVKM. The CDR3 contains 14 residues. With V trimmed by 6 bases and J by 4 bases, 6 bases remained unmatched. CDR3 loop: CASSLTGAGNTIYF. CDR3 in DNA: TGTGCCAGCAGCTTAACAGGGGCCGGAAACACCATATATTTT.

In DNA, the CDR3 is TGTGCCAGCTCTCAAACTTCCTTCTCCTACAATGAGCAGTTCTTC. Translating it yields CASSQTSFSYNEQFF. The J gene is TRBJ2-1, the V gene TRBV18; D ambiguous. This CDR3 is built from 15 residues. Germline values: CDR1 KGHSH, CDR2 LQKENI. Trimming left V 6 bases short and J 0 bases short, with 12 bases between.

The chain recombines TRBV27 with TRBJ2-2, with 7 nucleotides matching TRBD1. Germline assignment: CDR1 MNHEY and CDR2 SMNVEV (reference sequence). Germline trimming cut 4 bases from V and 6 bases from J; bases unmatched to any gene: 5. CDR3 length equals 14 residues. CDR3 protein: CASSSNRGPGELFF. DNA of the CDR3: TGTGCCAGCAGTTCCAACAGGGGACCCGGGGAGCTGTTTTTT.

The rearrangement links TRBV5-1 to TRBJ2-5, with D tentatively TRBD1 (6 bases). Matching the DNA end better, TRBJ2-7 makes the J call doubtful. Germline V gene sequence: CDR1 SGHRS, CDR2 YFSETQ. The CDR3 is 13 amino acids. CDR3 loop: CASSFLRGSEQYF. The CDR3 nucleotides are TGCGCCAGCAGCTTTCTAAGGGGGTCCGAGCAGTACTTC.

The chain's CDR3 is CASSWGDEQYF. CDR3 coding DNA: TGTGCCAGCAGCTGGGGCGACGAGCAGTACTTC. The chain recombines TRBV5-4 with TRBJ2-7, with D possibly TRBD1 on 5 matching bases. V was clipped by 3 bases and J by 5 bases, with 6 bases between them. CDR3 length equals 11 residues. Germline CDR1 and CDR2: SGHNT and YYREEE (reference sequence).

The CDR3 coding sequence is TGTGCCAGCAGCCTAACTAACCGGGACAAGAGCTACGAGCAGTACTTC. It encodes CASSLTNRDKSYEQYF. V and J are TRBV14 and TRBJ2-7; D may be TRBD1 (6 bases). CDR1 SGHDN and CDR2 FVKESK come from the germline V gene. The V end lost 4 bases, the J end lost 3 bases, and 19 bases lay between the germline ends. The CDR3 has 16 residues.

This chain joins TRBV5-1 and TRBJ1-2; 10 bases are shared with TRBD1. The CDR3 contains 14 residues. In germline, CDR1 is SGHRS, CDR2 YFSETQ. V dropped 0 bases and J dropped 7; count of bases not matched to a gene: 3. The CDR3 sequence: CASSLVGDRGGYTF. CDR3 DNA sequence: TGCGCCAGCAGCTTGGTAGGGGACAGGGGTGGCTACACCTTC.